These T cell receptor beta chains were read from a single sample in a study of cytomegalovirus exposure and HLA in healthy donors. Produced via immunoSEQ multiplex PCR; TCRdb's table is partial and in-frame only. The data show 100,000 to 150,000 clones, with over 80% seen just once and over 1% held by the top ten. Sequencing used PBMCs. These receptor sequences come from a boy aged 10-17 years in good health and CMV-seronegative. CDR3s include the opening cysteine and the closing phenylalanine or tryptophan. A D gene is named only where the DNA matches it firmly. Some rows mark clone size as missing; the rest say once, few, many or name a class of expanded clone.

abundance,v_gene,d_gene,j_gene,CDR3nt,CDR3aa
-,TRBV27,TRBD2,TRBJ2-1,TGTGCCAGCAGTGCTCTAGGACTAGCGGGAGTAGTCTATGAGCAGTTCTTC,CASSALGLAGVVYEQFF
-,TRBV27,-,TRBJ1-2,TGTGCCAGCAGCTCCAACAGAGGGAACCCTCCCAGGGGCTACACCTTC,CASSSNRGNPPRGYTF
-,TRBV6-5,TRBD1,TRBJ1-6,TGTGCCAGCAGTCGTAGGGGGCAGAATTCACCCCTCCACTTT,CASSRRGQNSPLHF
-,TRBV12-2,-,TRBJ2-5,TGTGCAAGTCGCTTAGAGGTGTTCGGGAATGAGACCCAGTACTTC,CASRLEVFGNETQYF
-,TRBV7-2,TRBD2,TRBJ2-7,TGTGCCAGCAGCTTAGTTAGGGGACTAGCGGCCGAGCAGTACTTC,CASSLVRGLAAEQYF
-,TRBV6-1,TRBD2,TRBJ2-1,TGTGCCAGCAGGAGGGGAGCGGGGAGCAATGAGCAGTTCTTC,CASRRGAGSNEQFF
few,TRBV18,-,TRBJ2-3,TGTGCCAGCTCTCCCCAGCAGCGGGGCACAGATACGCAGTATTTT,CASSPQQRGTDTQYF
-,TRBV30,-,TRBJ2-1,TGTGCCTGGAGTGTTCAGTGGGGGCAATTGGGCAATGAGCAGTTCTTC,CAWSVQWGQLGNEQFF
-,TRBV5-6,-,TRBJ2-1,TGTGCCAGCAGCCCGGACACTGACTTCTACAATGAGCAGTTCTTC,CASSPDTDFYNEQFF
-,TRBV19,TRBD1,TRBJ1-2,TGTGCCAGTAGATGGACAGGGAAAAGTTATGGCTACACCTTC,CASRWTGKSYGYTF
-,TRBV7-9,TRBD1,TRBJ1-4,TGTGCCAGCAGCGCTCGACAGGGGGATTTGGGAAAACTGTTTTTT,CASSARQGDLGKLFF
few,TRBV5-1,TRBD2,TRBJ2-1,TGCGCCAGCAGCCTCGTTAGCGGGAGTGAGGAGCAGTTCTTC,CASSLVSGSEEQFF
-,TRBV27,TRBD2,TRBJ2-3,TGTGCCAGCAGTCTGGGGACTAGCGGGAGGGCGGCCCGAGATACGCAGTATTTT,CASSLGTSGRAARDTQYF
-,TRBV2,-,TRBJ2-1,TGTGCCAGCAGTGGCGGGGAGGGGGGCAATGAGCAGTTCTTC,CASSGGEGGNEQFF
-,TRBV9,TRBD2,TRBJ2-7,TGTGCCAGCAGCGTAGAAGCGGGAGGCCGCGAGCAGTACTTC,CASSVEAGGREQYF
-,TRBV5-1,-,TRBJ1-6,TGCGCCAGCAGCTTGGTAGGGGGTAATTCACCCCTCCACTTT,CASSLVGGNSPLHF
-,TRBV5-1,TRBD1,TRBJ2-5,TGCGCCAGCAGCTTGGGACAGGGGAATCGGGAGACCCAGTACTTC,CASSLGQGNRETQYF
-,TRBV27,-,TRBJ2-1,TGTGCCAGCAGTCCCGGAGTGGGGCGGTCCTACAATGAGCAGTTCTTC,CASSPGVGRSYNEQFF
-,TRBV27,TRBD1,TRBJ2-1,TGTGCCAGCAGTTTAATCGGGGGGACAGGGTTTGAGTTCTTC,CASSLIGGTGFEFF
-,TRBV27,TRBD2,TRBJ2-3,TGTGCCAGCAGTTCCAGCGGGAGGGCCCTAGCGGAAGATACGCAGTATTTT,CASSSSGRALAEDTQYF
-,TRBV27,-,TRBJ2-7,TGTGCCAGCAGTTCACTGGGGCGGACAGTGGTAAGGGAGCAGTACTTC,CASSSLGRTVVREQYF
-,TRBV21-1,-,TRBJ2-3,TGTGCCAGCAGCAAGAAAAACGGAACGGGAGGGCCGGTCGCAGATACGCAGTATTTT,CASSKKNGTGGPVADTQYF
-,TRBV2,TRBD2,TRBJ2-1,TGTGCCACCGAACGCCGAACTAGCGGTGACAATGAGCAGTTCTTC,CATERRTSGDNEQFF
-,TRBV2,TRBD1,TRBJ1-2,TGTGCCAGCAGTGACGCCGGGACAGGGACATATGGCTACACCTTC,CASSDAGTGTYGYTF
-,TRBV29-1,TRBD1,TRBJ2-7,TGCAGCGTGATGGGACAGGGGGCCGCCTACGAGCAGTACTTC,CSVMGQGAAYEQYF
few,TRBV4-2,TRBD1,TRBJ2-3,TGTGCCAGCAGCCAGCCGGACAGGGACACAGATACGCAGTATTTT,CASSQPDRDTDTQYF
-,TRBV28,-,TRBJ2-2,TGTGCCAGCAGTCAGACTGGTCACACCGGGGAGCTGTTTTTT,CASSQTGHTGELFF
-,TRBV18,TRBD1,TRBJ1-1,TGTGCCAGCTCACCGACAGGGAAGGGGACTGAAGCTTTCTTT,CASSPTGKGTEAFF
-,TRBV2,-,TRBJ1-1,TGTGCCAGCGGATCGACCGGGAGTGGGACTGAAGCTTTCTTT,CASGSTGSGTEAFF
-,TRBV9,TRBD1,TRBJ2-7,TGTGCCAGCAGCGGATCGGACAGGGAAACCTATGAGCAGTACTTC,CASSGSDRETYEQYF
-,TRBV5-1,-,TRBJ2-4,TGCGCCAGCAGCTTGGCCGGCGGGACCAAAAACATTCAGTACTTC,CASSLAGGTKNIQYF
-,TRBV7-6,-,TRBJ1-2,TGTGCCAGCAGCTCAACAGGGTTTGGCTACACCTTC,CASSSTGFGYTF
-,TRBV25-1,TRBD1,TRBJ1-2,TGTGCCAGCAGTGAAGACAGGGTTGATGGCTACACCTTC,CASSEDRVDGYTF
few,TRBV4-1,-,TRBJ1-2,TGCGCCAGCAGCCCCCGGTGGGGCGGCGGCTACACCTTC,CASSPRWGGGYTF
few,TRBV25-1,-,TRBJ2-1,TGTGCCAGCAGTCTAAGGGAGGCCACTGAGCAGTTCTTC,CASSLREATEQFF
-,TRBV13,TRBD1,TRBJ2-5,TGTGCCAGCAGCTTAGGGGCAGGGGGTCAGCAAGAGACCCAGTACTTC,CASSLGAGGQQETQYF